These 6 T cell receptor beta chains were all obtained from the same sample, sequenced in a study of blood T cell repertoires in COVID-19. Some clones are missing from TCRdb's copy, which holds only in-frame ones; the method was immunoSEQ multiplex PCR. Of a few hundred thousand clones in the sample, around 90% were seen once. Source material: peripheral blood. The receptors shown here come from a man between 18 and 29 years old with active or convalescent COVID-19.

The chain is built from TRBV13 and TRBJ1-2; 7 bases align to TRBD1. V shed 3 bases, J shed 3 bases, and the junction held 1 base outside the gene matches. The CDR3 loop spans 13 amino acids. Germline-derived CDR1 and CDR2 are PRHDT and FYEKMQ (reference sequence). In DNA form, the CDR3 reads TGTGCCAGCAGCTTCGGGACAGACTATGGCTACACCTTC. It codes for CASSFGTDYGYTF. The whole variable domain, filled in from reference TRBV13 and TRBJ1-2, reads AAGVIQSPRHLIKEKRETATLKCYPIPRHDTVYWYQQGPGQDPQFLISFYEKMQSDKGSIPDRFSAQQFSDYHSELNMSSLELGDSALYFCASSFGTDYGYTFGSGTRLTVV.

The chain recombines TRBV4-3 with TRBJ1-1; 9 nucleotides align to TRBD1. The V gene's germline CDR1 is LGHNA and CDR2 YSLEER. V dropped 0 bases and J dropped 8; count of bases not matched to a gene: 7. CDR3 length equals 15 residues. The CDR3 nucleotides are TGCGCCAGCAGCCAAGAGGGGCCGGGACAGGGAGAAGCTTTCTTT. Translating it yields CASSQEGPGQGEAFF.

This clone was seen more than once but under ten times. J is TRBJ2-7 and V is TRBV27; 9 bases fit TRBD1. This CDR3 is built from 12 residues. V lost 6 bases, J lost 6 bases, and 3 bases stayed unmatched. Germline assignment: CDR1 MNHEY and CDR2 SMNVEV (reference sequence). Here the CDR3 DNA reads TGTGCCAGCAGACAGGGGGCTGCCGAGCAGTACTTC. It encodes CASRQGAAEQYF.

V is TRBV5-5 and J is TRBJ1-5; D may be TRBD1 (6 bases). The CDR3 runs to 13 residues. Between the trimmed V and J ends, which lost 4 bases and 6 bases, there was a span of 11 bases. Germline V gene data show CDR1 as SGHKS and CDR2 as YYEKEE (reference sequence). The CDR3 DNA reads TGTGCCAGCAGCCCTGAGGGGGTTCAGCCCCAGCATTTT. It is translated as CASSPEGVQPQHF.

The V call is TRBV19, the J call TRBJ1-2; TRBD1 matches at 8 bases. J lost 0 bases, V lost 3 bases, and 9 bases had no gene match. CDR3 size: 17 residues. Germline-derived CDR1 and CDR2 are LNHDA and SQIVND (reference sequence). The CDR3 DNA reads as TGTGCCAGTAGTATTTGGGGACAGGCCAGCCCTAACTATGGCTACACCTTC. It is translated as CASSIWGQASPNYGYTF.

The chain couples TRBV6-5 to TRBJ1-2, with a possible D match to TRBD1 (6 bases). Germline V gene lookup returns CDR1 MNHEY and CDR2 SVGAGI. The CDR3 has 13 amino acids. Trimming pared 5 bases from V and 7 bases from J, leaving 14 bases between. For the CDR3, the DNA is TGTGCCAGCAGTCTGGGCCAAGGGGGTGGCTACACCTTC. Protein sequence: CASSLGQGGGYTF.